This T cell receptor beta chain was sequenced for a study of blood T cells in healthy people across ages. Overall study results and limits: Shifts in expanded clonotypes may have been confounded by donor CMV status, which was unknown.

V gave up 0 bases and J gave up 6 bases, with 25 bases separating them. From germline, CDR1 is SGHRS and CDR2 YFSETQ. The CDR3 spans 19 residues. Note on this clonotype: The target antigen is unknown.

The authors ran a second PCR of roughly 7 to 11 cycles using a sample-barcoded 5' primer and a J-beta primer mix. One entry per CDR3 protein results from TCRdb running MiXCR on the 5' RACE reads. The sample records 850,000 to 1,000,000 distinct CDR3 sequences, 40% to 60% being singletons. This clonotype originated in a man aged 25 to 40 in good health. V is TRBV5-1 and J is TRBJ2-1; D tentatively fits TRBD1 or TRBD2 (5 bases each). The specimen sequenced was blood. CDR3 residues: CASSLGRDGVSWESNEQFF. In nucleotides, the CDR3 is TGCGCCAGCAGCTTGGGTCGGGACGGTGTAAGTTGGGAGAGCAATGAGCAGTTCTTC.